This TCR beta chain was captured in a study of T cells in Graves' hyperthyroidism and ophthalmopathy. The CDR3 is made up of 13 amino acids. From germline, CDR1 is DFQATT and CDR2 SNEGSKA (reference sequence). Trimming removed 6 bases at V and 5 bases at J, with 17 bases between. TCR beta CDR3 regions were amplified from RNA. The HTBI primer set served for first-round RT-PCR of the TCR CDR3. One entry per CDR3 protein, called by TCRdb with MiXCR from the multiplex PCR reads. The sample records about 500,000 distinct CDR3 sequences, 15% to 20% being singletons. At least ten counts were recorded for this clonotype.

This sequence originates from a woman in her 30s with Graves' ophthalmopathy. This chain joins TRBV20-1 and TRBJ2-7; possible D gene TRBD2, 6 bases. The sample taken for sequencing was blood. The CDR3 protein is CSAVLGGKNEQYF. For the CDR3, the DNA is TGCAGTGCCGTCCTCGGGGGAAAAAACGAGCAGTACTTC.